The rows below give T cell receptor beta chains drawn from one sample of a study of OX40 agonist ivuxolimab in advanced cancers. Clones were read by immunoSEQ multiplex PCR, and TCRdb kept only the in-frame ones, dropping some. The table shows roughly 25,000 clones, with about 76% occurring only once. The input for sequencing was CD4+ or CD8+ T cells sorted from blood, taken in a trial of the OX40 agonist ivuxolimab. Receptors were obtained from an adult with an advanced solid tumor such as melanoma, head and neck, liver or kidney cancer. Both conserved end residues are part of each CDR3. Fields, in order: CDR3 DNA, CDR3 protein, D gene, J gene, V gene, clone size. A D gene is named only where the DNA matches it firmly. Clone size is given for some rows only: seen once, a few or many times, or a class if the clone is expanded.

TGTGCCAGCAGCCTATCCCCCTCGGGCGGGAGGACCCCCTACGAGCAGTACTTC,CASSLSPSGGRTPYEQYF,TRBD2,TRBJ2-7,TRBV7-3,NA
TGTGCCAGTAGTATAGATCTATCGGCCGGCTCGCCCCAGCATTTT,CASSIDLSAGSPQHF,NA,TRBJ1-5,TRBV19,NA
TGTGCCAGCAGCTTGGAGTCAGGAGAGCAGTTCTTC,CASSLESGEQFF,NA,TRBJ2-1,TRBV5-6,once
TGTGCCAGCAGCCCTTCCGGGACTAGCGGAGATACGCAGTATTTT,CASSPSGTSGDTQYF,TRBD2,TRBJ2-3,TRBV9,NA
TGTGCCAGCAGTTACCCCGGGCCCAGGATAAGGGGCGAGCAGTACTTC,CASSYPGPRIRGEQYF,NA,TRBJ2-7,TRBV6-6,NA
TGTGCCAGCAGCTTGGTCGCCGACACAGATACGCAGTATTTT,CASSLVADTDTQYF,NA,TRBJ2-3,TRBV5-4,few
TGTGCCAGTAGAGACACCCCAGGTCTTTCCACAGATACGCAGTATTTT,CASRDTPGLSTDTQYF,NA,TRBJ2-3,TRBV19,once
TGCAGCGTTGAGAATCGGTACAATGAGCAGTTCTTC,CSVENRYNEQFF,NA,TRBJ2-1,TRBV29-1,NA
TGTGCCAGCAGTTTGCTTCAGGGTAGCACAGATACGCAGTATTTT,CASSLLQGSTDTQYF,NA,TRBJ2-3,TRBV28,NA
TGTGCCAGCAGTTACTCAGGGGGCAGAAACCAAGAGACCCAGTACTTC,CASSYSGGRNQETQYF,TRBD1,TRBJ2-5,TRBV6-6,NA
TGTGCCAGCAAGGCGTACCAAGAGACCCAGTACTTC,CASKAYQETQYF,NA,TRBJ2-5,TRBV6-1,NA
TGTGCCAGCAGCCTCGGACTAGCGGGGTACTACGAGCAGTACTTC,CASSLGLAGYYEQYF,TRBD2,TRBJ2-7,TRBV5-6,NA
TGTGCCAGCAGCTTAGTTATTGGGACAGGGGGCTTGCAGTACTTC,CASSLVIGTGGLQYF,TRBD1,TRBJ2-7,TRBV7-9,NA
TGTGCCTGGAGTCCGACAGGGTCCACAGATACGCAGTATTTT,CAWSPTGSTDTQYF,TRBD1,TRBJ2-3,TRBV30,NA
TGTGCCAGCAGCTTGGGACAGGGAATCACTGAAGCTTTCTTT,CASSLGQGITEAFF,TRBD1,TRBJ1-1,TRBV5-5,NA
TGTGCCAGCAGCTACCAACGGGACTTCTACGAGCAGTACTTC,CASSYQRDFYEQYF,NA,TRBJ2-7,TRBV11-1,NA
TGTGCCACCAGCAGAGACAGGGCTTCTGGAAACACCATATATTTT,CATSRDRASGNTIYF,NA,TRBJ1-3,TRBV15,NA
TGTGCCAGCAGCGACTTGGGGCGCGAGCAGTACTTC,CASSDLGREQYF,NA,TRBJ2-7,TRBV7-9,NA
TGCGCCAGCAGCTTGGTATCGGGAGGGGGACGGGAGCAGTACTTC,CASSLVSGGGREQYF,TRBD2,TRBJ2-7,TRBV5-1,NA
TGCGCCAGCAGCCAAGCCTCAGCCATTGGGAGGGGGACCCAGTACTTC,CASSQASAIGRGTQYF,TRBD2,TRBJ2-5,TRBV4-1,NA
TGTGCCAGCAGTTCCGCGGGGGGGGATTCGGGAAAACTGTTTTTT,CASSSAGGDSGKLFF,NA,TRBJ1-4,TRBV27,NA
TGTGCCAGCAGTTGGACAGGGGGGACTTTTGGCTACACCTTC,CASSWTGGTFGYTF,TRBD1,TRBJ1-2,TRBV28,many
TGTGCCAGCAGCGTAGGACAGGGTACTGGAAACACCATATATTTT,CASSVGQGTGNTIYF,TRBD1,TRBJ1-3,TRBV9,once
TGTGCCAGCAGTGATGGATTGAGTGGTCGCATGAACACTGAAGCTTTCTTT,CASSDGLSGRMNTEAFF,NA,TRBJ1-1,TRBV25-1,NA
TGTGCCAGTAGCTTCCGGGACGGGGACTACGAGCAGTACTTC,CASSFRDGDYEQYF,NA,TRBJ2-7,TRBV19,few
TGTGCCAGCAGCTTGAGGTATTCCGGGACAGGGAGCAATCAGCCCCAGCATTTT,CASSLRYSGTGSNQPQHF,TRBD1,TRBJ1-5,TRBV5-6,once
TGCGCCAGCAGCCAAGGTGGCCCGGGACAATCAAACACTGAAGCTTTCTTT,CASSQGGPGQSNTEAFF,NA,TRBJ1-1,TRBV4-1,NA
TGCGCCAGCAGCTTGTTAATGAGGACAGCTATTTCGAACACCGGGGAGCTGTTTTTT,CASSLLMRTAISNTGELFF,NA,TRBJ2-2,TRBV5-1,NA
TGTGCCAGCAGCCAAGGTCCCCGGGACAGGATCACCTACGAGCAGTACTTC,CASSQGPRDRITYEQYF,TRBD1,TRBJ2-7,TRBV14,once
TGTGCCAGCAGCGATTCATGGGTCTACGAGCAGTACTTC,CASSDSWVYEQYF,NA,TRBJ2-7,TRBV13,NA
TGTGCCAGCAGCATAGGGGGAAATGAGCAGTTCTTC,CASSIGGNEQFF,NA,TRBJ2-1,TRBV27,NA
TGTGCCAGCAGCTCCAGAAGGGCGGGAGTGGTCGAGCAGTACTTC,CASSSRRAGVVEQYF,TRBD2,TRBJ2-7,TRBV5-6,NA
TGTGCCAGCAGCTTAGCGGCAGGGCCCCACACTGAAGCTTTCTTT,CASSLAAGPHTEAFF,NA,TRBJ1-1,TRBV13,NA
TGTGCCAGCAGCTTGATTCAGGGTAGAGGCAATGAGCAGTTCTTC,CASSLIQGRGNEQFF,NA,TRBJ2-1,TRBV5-4,NA
TGTGCCAGCAGCGTAGCTCCCGCGAGAGAGCGCTTCTACAATGAGCAGTTCTTC,CASSVAPARERFYNEQFF,NA,TRBJ2-1,TRBV9,NA
TGTGCCAGCAGCCCGGACCCAAACGGCAGGTACGAGCAGTACTTC,CASSPDPNGRYEQYF,NA,TRBJ2-7,TRBV7-2,NA
TGTGCCAGCAGTTTTACTCTAGCGGCGAATTACGAGCAGTACTTC,CASSFTLAANYEQYF,TRBD2,TRBJ2-7,TRBV27,NA
TGTGCCAGCAACGAACAGAGCTACCCCTCCTACGAGCAGTACTTC,CASNEQSYPSYEQYF,NA,TRBJ2-7,TRBV5-6,NA
TGCGCCAGCAGCCAAGATTTACTTACCTACAGGGGGAGTAATGGAAACACCATATATTTT,CASSQDLLTYRGSNGNTIYF,TRBD1,TRBJ1-3,TRBV4-1,NA